This TCR beta chain was recovered during a study of shared clonotypes between healthy human individuals. Across several immunoSEQ plates, the genomic DNA of each subset was split evenly. TCRdb keeps only in-frame clones here, not all; method: immunoSEQ multiplex PCR. This sample carries approximately 2.5 million clones, roughly 93% of them seen once, and the ten largest clones take approximately 0.36%. As for this clone: No antigen is known for it.

Study-wide points: Sampling involved blood alone; tissue repertoires likely differ. Deeper or shallower sequencing was expected to change how clonotypes are shared among donors.

V lost 6 bases and J 3 bases, leaving 13 bases between the germline ends. The CDR3 contains 14 residues. In germline, CDR1 is LNHDA, CDR2 SQIVND (reference sequence). The TCR comes from a man between 18 and 35 years old in good health. Some clones in this sample may be carry-over from other donors' samples. The chain is built from TRBV19 and TRBJ2-3; D uncertain. Input material: naive CD4+ T cells from PBMCs. Subset noted: CD45RA+ positively selected. In DNA form, the CDR3 reads TGTGCCAGTAGACCTTCCGGTATTACAGATACGCAGTATTTT. As protein: CASRPSGITDTQYF.